The following is a TCR beta chain sequence with its context. Its antigen is as yet unknown. Assay: immunoSEQ multiplex PCR; the TCRdb copy retains only in-frame clones and omits some. The sample has about 71,000 clones, around 78% seen once; the top ten hold approximately 5%. The sample is drawn from a study of OX40 agonist ivuxolimab in advanced cancers. Study-wide findings and caveats: In the 0.1-3.0 mg/kg groups, partial responders showed among the lowest expansion. Compared with CD4+, CD8+ T cells on average had more expanded clones.

Blood draws occurred at baseline, cycle 4 day 1, and cycle 7 day 1. The germline V gene encodes CDR1 ENHRY and CDR2 SYGVKD. The CDR3 spans 13 residues. The trim removed 10 bases at V and 2 bases at J, leaving 6 bases unmatched. The chain joins TRBV10-3 to TRBJ1-1; 8 bases are a match to TRBD1. The sequencing used CD4+ or CD8+ T cells sorted from blood, collected in a trial of the OX40 agonist ivuxolimab. The receptor was derived from an adult with an advanced solid tumor such as melanoma, head and neck, liver or kidney cancer. The CDR3 bases are TGTGCCACCGGACAGGGATCCAACACTGAAGCTTTCTTT. This encodes CATGQGSNTEAFF.